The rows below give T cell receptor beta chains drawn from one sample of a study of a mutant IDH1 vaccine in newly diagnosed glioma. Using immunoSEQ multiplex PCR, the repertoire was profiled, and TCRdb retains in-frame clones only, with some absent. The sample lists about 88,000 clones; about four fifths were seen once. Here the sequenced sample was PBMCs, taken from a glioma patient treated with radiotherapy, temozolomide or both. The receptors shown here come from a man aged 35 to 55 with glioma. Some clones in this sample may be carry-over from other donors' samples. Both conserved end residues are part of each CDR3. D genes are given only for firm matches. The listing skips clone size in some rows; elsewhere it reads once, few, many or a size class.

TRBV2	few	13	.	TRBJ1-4	CASSEVRDEKLFF	TGTGCCAGCAGTGAGGTCAGGGATGAAAAACTGTTTTTT
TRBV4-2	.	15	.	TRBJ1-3	CASSQGLGSGNTIYF	TGTGCCAGCAGCCAAGGGTTGGGCTCTGGAAACACCATATATTTT
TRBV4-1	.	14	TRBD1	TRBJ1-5	CASSRTGGNQPQHF	TGCGCCAGCAGCCGCACAGGGGGCAATCAGCCCCAGCATTTT
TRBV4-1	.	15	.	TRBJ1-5	CASSQDRGAGQPQHF	TGCGCCAGCAGCCAAGATCGGGGGGCGGGTCAGCCCCAGCATTTT
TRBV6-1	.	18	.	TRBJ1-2	CASSEVVRTKPDFEGYTF	TGTGCCAGCAGTGAAGTGGTAAGGACAAAGCCTGATTTTGAGGGCTACACCTTC
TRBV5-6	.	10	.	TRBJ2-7	CASSKYEQYF	TGTGCCAGCAGCAAGTACGAGCAGTACTTC
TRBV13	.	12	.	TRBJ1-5	CASSAQGGPQHF	TGTGCCAGCAGCGCGCAAGGGGGTCCCCAGCATTTT
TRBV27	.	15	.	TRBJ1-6	CASSLSNGRNSPLHF	TGTGCCAGCAGTTTATCGAATGGACGAAATTCACCCCTCCACTTT
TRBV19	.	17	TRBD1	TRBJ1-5	CASSPETGRIGNQPQHF	TGTGCCAGTAGTCCGGAGACAGGGAGGATCGGCAATCAGCCCCAGCATTTT
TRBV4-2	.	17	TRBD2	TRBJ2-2	CASSQKARGGFTGELFF	TGTGCCAGCAGCCAGAAGGCGCGGGGGGGCTTCACCGGGGAGCTGTTTTTT
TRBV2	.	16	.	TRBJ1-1	CASSPGTAGRWTEAFF	TGTGCCAGCAGTCCCGGAACCGCGGGAAGATGGACTGAAGCTTTCTTT
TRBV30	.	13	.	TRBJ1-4	CAWSGGLNEKLFF	TGTGCCTGGAGTGGAGGCCTTAATGAAAAACTGTTTTTT
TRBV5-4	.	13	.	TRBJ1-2	CASSLVQDDGYTF	TGTGCCAGCAGCTTGGTACAGGATGATGGCTACACCTTC
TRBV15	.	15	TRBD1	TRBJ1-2	CATSRPGQGPYGYTF	TGTGCCACCAGCAGACCAGGACAGGGTCCCTATGGCTACACCTTC
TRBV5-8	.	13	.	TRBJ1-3	CASSFTAGNTIYF	TGTGCCAGCAGCTTTACAGCTGGAAACACCATATATTTT
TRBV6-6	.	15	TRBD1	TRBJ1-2	CASSYRDRAFYGYTF	TGTGCCAGCAGTTACCGGGACAGGGCCTTCTATGGCTACACCTTC
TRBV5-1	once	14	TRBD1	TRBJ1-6	CASRPDRGGSPLHF	TGCGCCAGCAGGCCGGACAGGGGAGGTTCACCCCTCCACTTT
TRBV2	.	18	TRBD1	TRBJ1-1	CAITKTRGQGGLNTEAFF	TGTGCCATCACCAAGACCCGCGGACAGGGTGGCCTCAACACTGAAGCTTTCTTT
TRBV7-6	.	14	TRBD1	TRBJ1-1	CASSVTGGTTEAFF	TGTGCCAGCAGCGTGACAGGGGGGACCACTGAAGCTTTCTTT
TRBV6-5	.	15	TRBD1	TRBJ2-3	CASSKDRGGTDTQYF	TGTGCCAGCAGTAAGGACAGGGGGGGGACAGATACGCAGTATTTT
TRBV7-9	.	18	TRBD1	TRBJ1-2	CATQPTVRGALSNYGYTF	TGTGCCACCCAACCGACCGTCAGGGGGGCCCTCTCAAACTATGGCTACACCTTC
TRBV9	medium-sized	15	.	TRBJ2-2	CASSLGTMGTGELFF	TGTGCCAGCAGCCTCGGGACAATGGGCACCGGGGAGCTGTTTTTT
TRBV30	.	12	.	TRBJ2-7	CAWSQGSYEQYF	TGTGCCTGGAGTCAGGGGTCCTACGAGCAGTACTTC
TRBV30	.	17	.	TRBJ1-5	CAWSVQTAQQPNQPQHF	TGTGCCTGGAGTGTACAGACTGCTCAGCAACCCAATCAGCCCCAGCATTTT
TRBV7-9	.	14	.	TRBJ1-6	CASSPPRARNRIHF	TGTGCCAGCAGCCCCCCCAGGGCCCGTAATAGGATCCACTTT
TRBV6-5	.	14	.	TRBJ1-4	CASSYGSEGEKLFF	TGTGCCAGCAGTTACGGGTCAGAGGGGGAAAAACTGTTTTTT
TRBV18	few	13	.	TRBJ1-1	CASSPPTDAEAFF	TGTGCCAGCTCACCACCGACAGATGCGGAAGCTTTCTTT
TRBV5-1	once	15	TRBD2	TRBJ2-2	CASGQLAGGTGELFF	TGCGCCAGCGGGCAACTAGCGGGGGGAACCGGGGAGCTGTTTTTT
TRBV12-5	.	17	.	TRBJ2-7	CASGLSRGGAHSYEQYF	TGTGCTAGTGGTTTGTCTCGGGGCGGGGCTCACTCCTACGAGCAGTACTTC
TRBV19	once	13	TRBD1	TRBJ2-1	CASLSDRYNEQFF	TGTGCCAGCCTATCGGACAGGTACAATGAGCAGTTCTTC
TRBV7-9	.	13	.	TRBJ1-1	CASSLAPGGEAFF	TGTGCCAGCAGCTTAGCTCCCGGGGGTGAAGCTTTCTTT
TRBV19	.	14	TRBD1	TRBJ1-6	CASRPGQHNSPLHF	TGTGCCAGTAGGCCGGGACAGCATAATTCACCCCTCCACTTT
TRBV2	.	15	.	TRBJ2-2	CASSDPAGITGELFF	TGTGCCAGCAGTGATCCCGCGGGGATCACCGGGGAGCTGTTTTTT
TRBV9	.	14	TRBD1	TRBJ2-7	CASSPGTGTHEQYF	TGTGCCAGCAGCCCAGGGACAGGGACCCACGAGCAGTACTTC
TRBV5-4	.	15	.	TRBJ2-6	CASDDGGSGANVLTF	TGTGCCAGCGACGACGGGGGCTCTGGGGCCAACGTCCTGACTTTC